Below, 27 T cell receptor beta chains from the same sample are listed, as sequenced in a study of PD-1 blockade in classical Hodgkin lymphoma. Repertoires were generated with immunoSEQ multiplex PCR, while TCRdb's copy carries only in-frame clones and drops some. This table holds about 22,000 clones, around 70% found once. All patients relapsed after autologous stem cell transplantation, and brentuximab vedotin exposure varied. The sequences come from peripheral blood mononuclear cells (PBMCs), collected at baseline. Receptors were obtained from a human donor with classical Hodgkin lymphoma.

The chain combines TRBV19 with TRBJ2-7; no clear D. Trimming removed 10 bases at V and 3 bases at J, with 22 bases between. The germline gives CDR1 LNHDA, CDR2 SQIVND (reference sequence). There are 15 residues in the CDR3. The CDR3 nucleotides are TGTGCCACCTCGAGCCCAGAAAGCAGCGACTACGAGCAGTACTTC. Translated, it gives CATSSPESSDYEQYF.

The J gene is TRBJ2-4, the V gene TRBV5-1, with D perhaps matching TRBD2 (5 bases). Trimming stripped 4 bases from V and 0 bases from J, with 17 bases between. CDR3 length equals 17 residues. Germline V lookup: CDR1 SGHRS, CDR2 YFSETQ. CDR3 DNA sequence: TGCGCCAGCAGCCTTACCAACGGGGAAATAGCCAAAAACATTCAGTACTTC. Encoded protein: CASSLTNGEIAKNIQYF. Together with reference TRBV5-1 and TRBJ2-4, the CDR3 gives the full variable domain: KAGVTQTPRYLIKTRGQQVTLSCSPISGHRSVSWYQQTPGQGLQFLFEYFSETQRNKGNFPGRFSGRQFSNSRSEMNVSTLELGDSALYLCASSLTNGEIAKNIQYFGAGTRLSVL.

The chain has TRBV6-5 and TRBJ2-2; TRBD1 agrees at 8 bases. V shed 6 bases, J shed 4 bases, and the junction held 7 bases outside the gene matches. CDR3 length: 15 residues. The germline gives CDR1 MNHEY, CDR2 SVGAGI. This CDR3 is CASRRQGLSTGELFF. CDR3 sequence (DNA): TGTGCCAGCAGGCGACAGGGGTTGAGCACCGGGGAGCTGTTTTTT.

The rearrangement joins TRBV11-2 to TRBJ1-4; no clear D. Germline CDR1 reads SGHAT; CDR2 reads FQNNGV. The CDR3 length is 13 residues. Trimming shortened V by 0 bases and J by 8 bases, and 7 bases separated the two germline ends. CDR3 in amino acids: CASSLDPGEKLFF. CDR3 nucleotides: TGTGCCAGCAGCTTAGATCCGGGCGAAAAACTGTTTTTT. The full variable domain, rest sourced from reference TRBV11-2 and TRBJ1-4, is EAGVAQSPRYKIIEKRQSVAFWCNPISGHATLYWYQQILGQGPKLLIQFQNNGVVDDSQLPKDRFSAERLKGVDSTLKIQPAKLEDSAVYLCASSLDPGEKLFFGSGTQLSVL.

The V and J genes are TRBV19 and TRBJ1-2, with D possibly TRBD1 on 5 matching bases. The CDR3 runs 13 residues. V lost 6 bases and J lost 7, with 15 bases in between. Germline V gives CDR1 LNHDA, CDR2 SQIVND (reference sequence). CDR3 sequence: CASRYAGLGGYTF. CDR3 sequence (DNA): TGTGCCAGTAGATATGCAGGGCTGGGTGGCTACACCTTC.

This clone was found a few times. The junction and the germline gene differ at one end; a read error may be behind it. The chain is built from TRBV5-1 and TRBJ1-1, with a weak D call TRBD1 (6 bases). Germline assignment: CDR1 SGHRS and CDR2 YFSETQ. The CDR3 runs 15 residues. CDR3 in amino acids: CASRFRTEWNTEAFF. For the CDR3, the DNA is TGCGCCAGCCGCTTCCGGACAGAATGGAACACTGAAGCTTTCTTT.

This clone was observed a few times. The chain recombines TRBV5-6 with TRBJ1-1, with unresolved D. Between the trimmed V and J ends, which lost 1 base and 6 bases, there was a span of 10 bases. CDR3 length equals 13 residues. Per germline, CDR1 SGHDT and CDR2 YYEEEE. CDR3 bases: TGTGCCAGCAGCTTGAGGGCCACAGCTGAAGCTTTCTTT. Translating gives CASSLRATAEAFF.

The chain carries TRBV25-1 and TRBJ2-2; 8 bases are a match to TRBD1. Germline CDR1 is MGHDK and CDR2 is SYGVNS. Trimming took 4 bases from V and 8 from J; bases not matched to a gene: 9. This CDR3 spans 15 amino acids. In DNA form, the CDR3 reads TGTGCCAGCAGTGGGTCCCAGGGGGCAACGGGGGAGCTGTTTTTT. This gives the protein CASSGSQGATGELFF.

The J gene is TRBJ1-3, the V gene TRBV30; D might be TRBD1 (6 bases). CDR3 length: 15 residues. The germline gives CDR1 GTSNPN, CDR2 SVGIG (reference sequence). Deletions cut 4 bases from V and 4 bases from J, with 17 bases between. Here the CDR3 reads CAWNREPLGGNTIYF. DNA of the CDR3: TGTGCCTGGAACAGGGAACCCTTAGGCGGAAACACCATATATTTT.

The CDR3 spells CASSSAGQLNEKLFF. Written as DNA, the CDR3 is TGTGCCAGCAGCTCCGCGGGGCAGCTTAATGAAAAACTGTTTTTT. The V and J genes are TRBV7-6 and TRBJ1-4, with D perhaps TRBD1 (5 bases). This CDR3 has 15 residues. Germline values: CDR1 SGHVS, CDR2 FNYEAQ. Trimming shortened V by 4 bases and J by 4 bases, and 13 bases separated the two germline ends.

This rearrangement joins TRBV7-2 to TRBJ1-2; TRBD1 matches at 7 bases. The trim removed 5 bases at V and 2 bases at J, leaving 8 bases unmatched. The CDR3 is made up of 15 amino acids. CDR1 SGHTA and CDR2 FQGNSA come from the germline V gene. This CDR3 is CASSPGTALNYGYTF. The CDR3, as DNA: TGTGCCAGCAGCCCCGGGACAGCCCTAAACTATGGCTACACCTTC.

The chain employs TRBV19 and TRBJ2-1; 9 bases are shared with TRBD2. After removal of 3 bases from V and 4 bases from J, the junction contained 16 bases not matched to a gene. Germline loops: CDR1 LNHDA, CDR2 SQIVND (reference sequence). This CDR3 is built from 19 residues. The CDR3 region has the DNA TGTGCCAGTAGTATGATAATGGCGACCGGGACTAGCCTTTACAATGAGCAGTTCTTC. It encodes CASSMIMATGTSLYNEQFF.

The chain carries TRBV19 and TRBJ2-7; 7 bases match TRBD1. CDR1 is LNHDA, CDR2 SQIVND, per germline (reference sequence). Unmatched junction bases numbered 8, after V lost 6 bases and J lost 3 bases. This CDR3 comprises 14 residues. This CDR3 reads CASSPGQWYYEQYF. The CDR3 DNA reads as TGTGCCAGTAGCCCGGGACAGTGGTACTACGAGCAGTACTTC.

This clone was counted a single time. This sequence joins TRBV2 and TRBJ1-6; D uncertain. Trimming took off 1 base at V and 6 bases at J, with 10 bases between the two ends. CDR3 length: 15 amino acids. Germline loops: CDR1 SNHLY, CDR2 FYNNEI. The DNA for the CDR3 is TGTGCCAGCAGTGAAGTGAGACTGAGTAATTCACCCCTCCACTTT. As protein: CASSEVRLSNSPLHF.

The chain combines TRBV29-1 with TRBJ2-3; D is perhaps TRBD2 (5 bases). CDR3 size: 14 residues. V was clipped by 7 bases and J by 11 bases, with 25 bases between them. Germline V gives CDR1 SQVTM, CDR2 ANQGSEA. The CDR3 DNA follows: TGCAGCGGTAGGGAAAGGCCGGGATGGTTGAGGCAGTATTTT. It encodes CSGRERPGWLRQYF.

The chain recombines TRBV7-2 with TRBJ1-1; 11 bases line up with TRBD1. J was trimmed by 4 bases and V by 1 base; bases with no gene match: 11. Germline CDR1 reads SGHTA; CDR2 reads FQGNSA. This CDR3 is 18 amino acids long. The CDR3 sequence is CASSLVARTGGNGTEAFF. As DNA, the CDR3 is TGTGCCAGCAGCTTAGTTGCCAGGACAGGGGGCAACGGCACTGAAGCTTTCTTT.

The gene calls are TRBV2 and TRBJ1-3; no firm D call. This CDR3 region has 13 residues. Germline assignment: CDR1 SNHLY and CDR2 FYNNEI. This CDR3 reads CASQDPSGNTIYF. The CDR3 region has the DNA TGTGCGAGCCAAGACCCCTCGGGAAACACCATATATTTT.

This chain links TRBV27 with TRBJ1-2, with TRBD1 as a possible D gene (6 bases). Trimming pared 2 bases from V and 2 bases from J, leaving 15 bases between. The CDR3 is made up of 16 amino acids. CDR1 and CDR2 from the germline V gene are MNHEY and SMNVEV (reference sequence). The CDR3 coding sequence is TGTGCCAGCAGTTTAACCTGGGACAATCTCAACTATGGCTACACCTTC. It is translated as CASSLTWDNLNYGYTF.

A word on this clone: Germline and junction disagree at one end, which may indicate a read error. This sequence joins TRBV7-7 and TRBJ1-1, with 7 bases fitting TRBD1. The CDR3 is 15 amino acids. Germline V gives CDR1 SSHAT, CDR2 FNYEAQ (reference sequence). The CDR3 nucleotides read TGTGCTAGCAGCCCACAGGGGCTGGTCGACACTGAAGCTTTCTTT. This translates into CASSPQGLVDTEAFF.

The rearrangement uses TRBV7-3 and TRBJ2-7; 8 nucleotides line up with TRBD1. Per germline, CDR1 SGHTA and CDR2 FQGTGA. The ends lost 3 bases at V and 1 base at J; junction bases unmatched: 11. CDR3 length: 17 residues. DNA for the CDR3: TGTGCCAGCAGCTTTTTTTGCGTGCGACAGGGGTCCTACGAGCAGTACTTC. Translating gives CASSFFCVRQGSYEQYF.

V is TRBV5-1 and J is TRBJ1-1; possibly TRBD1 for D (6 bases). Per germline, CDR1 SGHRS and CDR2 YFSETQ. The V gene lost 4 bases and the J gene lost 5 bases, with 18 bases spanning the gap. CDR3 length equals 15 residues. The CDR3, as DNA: TGCGCCAGCAGCCCCGTTAGGGGGGCGCGGACTGAAGCTTTCTTT. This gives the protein CASSPVRGARTEAFF.

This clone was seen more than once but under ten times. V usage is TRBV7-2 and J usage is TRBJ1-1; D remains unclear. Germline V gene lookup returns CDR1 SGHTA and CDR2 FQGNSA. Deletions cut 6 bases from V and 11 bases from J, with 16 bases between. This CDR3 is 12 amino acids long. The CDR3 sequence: CASSWVRMGAFF. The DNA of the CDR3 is TGTGCCAGCAGTTGGGTTCGAATGGGGGCTTTCTTT.

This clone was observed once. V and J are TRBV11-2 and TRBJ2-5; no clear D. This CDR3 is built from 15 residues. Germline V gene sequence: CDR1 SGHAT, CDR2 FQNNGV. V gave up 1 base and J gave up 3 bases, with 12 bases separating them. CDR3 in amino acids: CASSLVARREETQYF. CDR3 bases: TGTGCCAGCAGCTTAGTGGCCAGGAGAGAAGAGACCCAGTACTTC.

Here the CDR3 reads CASSSDRVDTEAFF. The CDR3 coding sequence is TGTGCCAGCAGTTCGGACAGGGTGGACACTGAAGCTTTCTTT. This sequence joins TRBV5-6 and TRBJ1-1, with 8 bases aligning to TRBD1. The CDR3 spans 14 residues. V shed 5 bases, J shed 3 bases, and the junction held 6 bases outside the gene matches. Germline CDR1 SGHDT, CDR2 YYEEEE.

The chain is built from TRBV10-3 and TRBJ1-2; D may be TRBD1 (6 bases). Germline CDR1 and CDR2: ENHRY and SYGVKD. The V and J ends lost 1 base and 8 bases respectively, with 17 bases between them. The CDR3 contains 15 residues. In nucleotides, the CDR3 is TGTGCCATCAGTGAGTTCCAGCAGGGGATAGAGGGCTACACCTTC. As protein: CAISEFQQGIEGYTF.

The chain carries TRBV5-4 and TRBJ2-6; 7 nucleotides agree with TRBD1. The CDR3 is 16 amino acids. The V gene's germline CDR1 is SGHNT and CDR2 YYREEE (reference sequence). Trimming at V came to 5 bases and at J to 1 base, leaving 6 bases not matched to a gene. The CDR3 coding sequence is TGTGCCAGCAGTGACAGGGTTATATCTGGGGCCAACGTCCTGACTTTC. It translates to CASSDRVISGANVLTF.

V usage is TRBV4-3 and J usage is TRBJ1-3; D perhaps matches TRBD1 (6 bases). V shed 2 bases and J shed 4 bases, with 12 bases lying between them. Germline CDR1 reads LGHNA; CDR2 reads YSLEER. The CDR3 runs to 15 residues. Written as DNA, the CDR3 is TGCGCCAGCAGCCAACAGGGGAAGGGAGGAAACACCATATATTTT. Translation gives CASSQQGKGGNTIYF.